One and the same sample provided the 27 T cell receptor beta chains below, sequenced in a study of CD8+ T cells in alopecia areata. RNA was extracted and reverse transcribed into cDNA as the sequencing template. Sequencing was performed with immunoSEQ multiplex PCR; in TCRdb, only in-frame clones are kept and a portion is missing. This table holds about 150,000 clones, roughly 44% found once. The specimen was CD4+ T cells sorted from blood. Source of these receptors: a human donor with alopecia areata.

This clone was seen more than once but under ten times. Other DNA variants within this sample encode the same CDR3. V is TRBV5-1 and J is TRBJ2-5; D ambiguous. This CDR3 contains 13 residues. V was clipped by 0 bases and J by 1 base, with 4 bases between them. Germline lookup yields CDR1 SGHRS and CDR2 YFSETQ. In DNA, the CDR3 is TGCGCCAGCAGCTTGGGACCCCAAGAGACCCAGTACTTC. Translation: CASSLGPQETQYF.

This clone was observed a few times. The chain uses TRBV4-1 and TRBJ2-1; the D call may be TRBD1 or TRBD2 (5 bases each). Trimming removed 1 base from V and 6 bases from J, with 10 bases in between. There are 14 residues in the CDR3. Germline-derived CDR1 and CDR2 are MGHRA and YSYEKL. DNA for the CDR3: TGCGCCAGCAGCCAAGTATTGGGGGTCAATGAGCAGTTCTTC. Its translation is CASSQVLGVNEQFF.

There are a few counts of this clone. The chain couples TRBV5-1 to TRBJ2-7; D gene uncertain. The CDR3 sequence is 14 residues long. Germline V gives CDR1 SGHRS, CDR2 YFSETQ. Trimming cost V 0 bases and J 2 bases, with 9 bases left between them. In DNA form, the CDR3 reads TGCGCCAGCAGCTTGGCCCTCGGTACCTACGAGCAGTACTTC. Translating gives CASSLALGTYEQYF.

The chain links TRBV28 to TRBJ1-5; D unresolved. Looked up from germline, CDR1 is MDHEN and CDR2 is SYDVKM. V lost 5 bases, J lost 7 bases, and 9 bases lay in between. This CDR3 is 12 amino acids long. For the CDR3, the DNA is TGTGCCAGCAGTCCGCTATGGCAGCCCCAGCATTTT. Amino acid sequence: CASSPLWQPQHF.

The genes are TRBV27 and TRBJ2-3; no definite D call. Trimming pared 0 bases from V and 5 bases from J, leaving 6 bases between. The CDR3 contains 13 residues. Per germline, CDR1 MNHEY and CDR2 SMNVEV (reference sequence). Written as DNA, the CDR3 is TGTGCCAGCAGTTTATCGAGGCAAGATACGCAGTATTTT. Translating gives CASSLSRQDTQYF.

This clone was observed a handful of times. This chain links TRBV4-1 with TRBJ2-1; D could derive from TRBD1 or TRBD2 (5 bases each). The V gene's germline CDR1 is MGHRA and CDR2 YSYEKL. Trimming left V 1 base short and J 8 bases short, with 18 bases between. CDR3 length equals 16 residues. The CDR3 loop is CASSQVGGSLHDEQFF. For the CDR3, the DNA is TGCGCCAGCAGCCAAGTTGGGGGATCCCTCCACGATGAGCAGTTCTTC.

The chain combines TRBV28 with TRBJ2-2; TRBD2 agrees at 9 bases. The CDR3 length is 16 residues. The ends lost 5 bases at V and 6 bases at J; junction bases unmatched: 10. Germline CDR1 reads MDHEN; CDR2 reads SYDVKM. CDR3 DNA sequence: TGTGCCAGCAGTGTATATCTAGCGGGAATGGCCGGGGAGCTGTTTTTT. This sequence encodes CASSVYLAGMAGELFF.

This clone came up a few times. The CDR3 reads CASSSSDGTQYF. In DNA form, the CDR3 reads TGTGCCAGCAGCTCCTCCGACGGGACGCAGTATTTT. The chain is built from TRBV7-3 and TRBJ2-3; D gene ambiguous. Deletions cut 4 bases from V and 9 bases from J, with 11 bases between. This CDR3 comprises 12 residues. Germline loops: CDR1 SGHTA, CDR2 FQGTGA. Full variable domain (remainder filled in from reference TRBV7-3 and TRBJ2-3): GAGVSQTPSNKVTEKGKYVELRCDPISGHTALYWYRQSLGQGPEFLIYFQGTGAADDSGLPNDRFFAVRPEGSVSTLKIQRTERGDSAVYLCASSSSDGTQYFGPGTRLTVL.

This clone came up a few times. This sequence joins TRBV29-1 and TRBJ2-3; TRBD2 matches 8 bases. V shed 6 bases and J 1 base; nucleotides not matched to a gene: 12. There are 16 residues in the CDR3. Germline CDR1 is SQVTM and CDR2 is ANQGSEA. DNA for the CDR3: TGCAGCGTCGAAACCTACCCGCGGGGGGGCACAGATACGCAGTATTTT. Translating it yields CSVETYPRGGTDTQYF.

The chain uses TRBV7-9 and TRBJ2-3; TRBD2 agrees at 11 bases. The CDR3 sequence is 15 residues long. With V trimmed by 2 bases and J by 6 bases, 4 bases remained unmatched. Germline V CDR1 and CDR2: SEHNR, FQNEAQ (reference sequence). The CDR3 DNA is TGTGCCAGCAGCTTACCGACTAGCGGGATGGATACGCAGTATTTT. Its translation is CASSLPTSGMDTQYF.

This clone turned up a few times. The chain recombines TRBV25-1 with TRBJ2-3; 9 bases are shared with TRBD2. The CDR3 has 12 amino acids. V shed 6 bases, J shed 11 bases, and the junction held 6 bases outside the gene matches. The V gene's germline CDR1 is MGHDK and CDR2 SYGVNS. CDR3 in DNA: TGTGCCAGCAGCCAAATAGCGGGGGAGCAGTATTTT. It codes for CASSQIAGEQYF.

The rearrangement links TRBV14 to TRBJ1-1; TRBD1 aligns across 8 bases. The trim removed 6 bases at V and 1 base at J, leaving 10 bases unmatched. This CDR3 contains 16 residues. CDR1 and CDR2 (germline): SGHDN, FVKESK. CDR3 nucleotides: TGTGCCAGCAGGCGAGGACAGGGAACCACGAACACTGAAGCTTTCTTT. It translates to CASRRGQGTTNTEAFF.

CDR3: CAWKLGRDSQFF. The CDR3 DNA follows: TGTGCCTGGAAATTAGGACGGGACAGTCAGTTCTTC. The chain employs TRBV30 and TRBJ2-1; TRBD1 agrees at 7 bases. CDR3 length: 12 residues. Germline CDR1 is GTSNPN and CDR2 is SVGIG (reference sequence). Trimming at V came to 4 bases and at J to 13 bases, leaving 10 bases not matched to a gene.

The chain links TRBV7-9 to TRBJ2-7; 7 positions match TRBD2. Germline assignment: CDR1 SEHNR and CDR2 FQNEAQ (reference sequence). The J segment lost 3 bases and the V segment lost 5 bases, leaving 4 bases of the junction unmatched. The CDR3 has 13 amino acids. This CDR3 reads CASSPRTSYEQYF. The CDR3 region has the DNA TGTGCCAGCAGCCCCCGGACTAGCTACGAGCAGTACTTC.

This clone showed up just once. V is TRBV5-4 and J is TRBJ2-3; 9 nucleotides line up with TRBD1. CDR1 SGHNT and CDR2 YYREEE come from the germline V gene (reference sequence). Unmatched junction bases numbered 13, after V lost 4 bases and J lost 4 bases. CDR3 length: 17 amino acids. CDR3 sequence (DNA): TGTGCCAGCAGCGGTTCTAAACCGGGACAGGGCTCAGATACGCAGTATTTT. This gives the protein CASSGSKPGQGSDTQYF.

The CDR3 sequence is CASTTGGANTGELFF. The CDR3 DNA is TGTGCCAGCACGACAGGGGGCGCGAACACCGGGGAGCTGTTTTTT. This rearrangement joins TRBV9 to TRBJ2-2, with 10 positions matching TRBD1. Germline-derived CDR1 and CDR2 are SGDLS and YYNGEE. The CDR3 loop spans 15 amino acids. V was pared by 6 bases and J by 0 bases, with 2 bases of the junction left unmatched.

This clone was detected only a few times. V usage is TRBV18 and J usage is TRBJ2-1; weak D call: TRBD2 (5 bases). Germline V gene data show CDR1 as KGHSH and CDR2 as LQKENI. This CDR3 is built from 16 residues. V gave up 8 bases and J gave up 5 bases, with 22 bases separating them. The CDR3 coding sequence is TGTGCCAGCACCGTAGCATTGAGAGGGCCCCACAATGAGCAGTTCTTC. This gives the protein CASTVALRGPHNEQFF. The whole variable domain, filled in from reference TRBV18 and TRBJ2-1, reads NAGVMQNPRHLVRRRGQEARLRCSPMKGHSHVYWYRQLPEEGLKFMVYLQKENIIDESGMPKERFSAEFPKEGPSILRIQQVVRGDSAAYFCASTVALRGPHNEQFFGPGTRLTVL.

The chain combines TRBV5-1 with TRBJ2-7, with D perhaps TRBD2 (5 bases). The germline gives CDR1 SGHRS, CDR2 YFSETQ. This CDR3 spans 14 amino acids. V was clipped by 2 bases and J by 6 bases, with 15 bases between them. CDR3: CASSFPTSFGEQYF. In DNA, the CDR3 is TGCGCCAGCAGCTTTCCAACTAGTTTCGGCGAGCAGTACTTC.

This clone showed up just once. The gene calls are TRBV7-9 and TRBJ2-7; TRBD1 matches 7 bases. V gave up 0 bases and J gave up 2 bases; unmatched junction bases: 1. The CDR3 loop spans 14 amino acids. The germline gives CDR1 SEHNR, CDR2 FQNEAQ (reference sequence). The CDR3 protein is CASSLAGTAYEQYF. CDR3 nucleotides: TGTGCCAGCAGCTTAGCCGGGACAGCCTACGAGCAGTACTTC.

The chain links TRBV5-1 to TRBJ2-1, with D uncertain. Trimming left V 0 bases short and J 4 bases short, with 5 bases between. The CDR3 consists of 13 residues. Germline V CDR1 and CDR2: SGHRS, YFSETQ. The CDR3 is CASSLALYNEQFF. The DNA of the CDR3 is TGCGCCAGCAGCTTGGCCCTGTACAATGAGCAGTTCTTC.

This sequence joins TRBV30 and TRBJ1-4; D gene uncertain. Trimming cost V 4 bases and J 0 bases, with 9 bases left between them. CDR1 and CDR2 (germline): GTSNPN, SVGIG (reference sequence). The CDR3 loop spans 14 amino acids. This chain's CDR3 is CAWNSGSTNEKLFF. CDR3 in DNA: TGTGCCTGGAATAGCGGGTCAACTAATGAAAAACTGTTTTTT.

The V gene is TRBV7-3, the J gene TRBJ2-1, with 10 bases lining up with TRBD2. Germline values: CDR1 SGHTA, CDR2 FQGTGA. CDR3 length: 16 amino acids. The trim removed 5 bases at V and 4 bases at J, leaving 8 bases unmatched. The CDR3 region is CASSPERGGRYNEQFF. CDR3 nucleotides: TGTGCCAGCAGCCCCGAGCGGGGGGGACGGTACAATGAGCAGTTCTTC.

The V and J genes are TRBV27 and TRBJ2-1, with 7 bases aligning to TRBD2. CDR1 and CDR2 from the germline V gene are MNHEY and SMNVEV (reference sequence). V dropped 5 bases and J dropped 3; count of bases not matched to a gene: 4. CDR3 length equals 14 residues. The CDR3 nucleotides are TGTGCCAGCAGTAGCGGGAACCTCTACAATGAGCAGTTCTTC. This sequence encodes CASSSGNLYNEQFF.

The V call is TRBV14, the J call TRBJ2-1; the match to TRBD2 covers 13 bases. Germline CDR1 is SGHDN and CDR2 is FVKESK. The ends lost 3 bases at V and 7 bases at J; junction bases unmatched: 6. This CDR3 region has 16 residues. The CDR3 sequence is CASSHPGTSGINEQFF. CDR3 DNA: TGTGCCAGCAGCCACCCCGGGACTAGCGGGATTAATGAGCAGTTCTTC. The complete variable domain, with remaining parts taken from reference TRBV14 and TRBJ2-1, reads EAGVTQFPSHSVIEKGQTVTLRCDPISGHDNLYWYRRVMGKEIKFLLHFVKESKQDESGMPNNRFLAERTGGTYSTLKVQPAELEDSGVYFCASSHPGTSGINEQFFGPGTRLTVL.

This clone was counted only a few times. V usage is TRBV9 and J usage is TRBJ2-1, with D perhaps given as TRBD1 or TRBD2 (5 bases each). V shed 3 bases and J shed 2 bases, with 15 bases lying between them. The CDR3 extends over 16 amino acids. The germline V gene has CDR1 SGDLS and CDR2 YYNGEE. In DNA, the CDR3 is TGTGCCAGCAGCGGTCACGGGGCGGGCACCTACAATGAGCAGTTCTTC. Protein: CASSGHGAGTYNEQFF.

This sequence joins TRBV9 and TRBJ1-1; no definite D call. V was shortened by 0 bases and J by 0 bases, with 12 bases between the two germline ends. The CDR3 spans 16 residues. Germline lookup yields CDR1 SGDLS and CDR2 YYNGEE. CDR3 sequence (DNA): TGTGCCAGCAGCGTAGGGGTGGTCGCGGTGAACACTGAAGCTTTCTTT. Protein: CASSVGVVAVNTEAFF.

The chain carries TRBV4-1 and TRBJ2-7, with 11 positions matching TRBD1. Germline-derived CDR1 and CDR2 are MGHRA and YSYEKL. The CDR3 consists of 15 residues. The J segment lost 0 bases and the V segment lost 3 bases, leaving 1 base of the junction unmatched. CDR3 DNA: TGCGCCAGCAGCCAGGGGACAGGGGGCTCCTACGAGCAGTACTTC. Its protein product is CASSQGTGGSYEQYF.